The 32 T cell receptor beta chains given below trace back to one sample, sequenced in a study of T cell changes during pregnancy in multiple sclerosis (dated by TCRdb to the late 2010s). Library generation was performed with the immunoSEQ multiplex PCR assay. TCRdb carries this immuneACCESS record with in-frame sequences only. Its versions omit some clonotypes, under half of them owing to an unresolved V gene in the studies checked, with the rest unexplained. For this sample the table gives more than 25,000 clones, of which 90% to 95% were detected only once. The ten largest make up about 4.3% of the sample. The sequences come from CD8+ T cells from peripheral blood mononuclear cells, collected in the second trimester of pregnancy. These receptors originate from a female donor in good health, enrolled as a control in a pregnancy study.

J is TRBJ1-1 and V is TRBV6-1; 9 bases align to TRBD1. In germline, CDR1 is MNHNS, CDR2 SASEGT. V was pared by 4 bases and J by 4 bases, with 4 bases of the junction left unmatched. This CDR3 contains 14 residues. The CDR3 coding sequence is TGTGCCAGCAGTGGGACAGGGGCGGCCACTGAAGCTTTCTTT. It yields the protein CASSGTGAATEAFF.

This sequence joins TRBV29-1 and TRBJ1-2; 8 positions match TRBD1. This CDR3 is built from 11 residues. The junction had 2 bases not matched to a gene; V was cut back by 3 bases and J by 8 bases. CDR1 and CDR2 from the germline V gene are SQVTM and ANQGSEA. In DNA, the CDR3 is TGCAGCGTTGAGGACAGGGAGGGCTACACCTTC. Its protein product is CSVEDREGYTF.

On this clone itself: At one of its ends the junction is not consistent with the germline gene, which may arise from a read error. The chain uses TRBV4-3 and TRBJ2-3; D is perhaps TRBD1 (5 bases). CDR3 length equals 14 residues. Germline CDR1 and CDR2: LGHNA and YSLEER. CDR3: CASTQDDSSDTQYF. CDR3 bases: TGCGCCAGCACCCAAGATGACAGTTCAGATACGCAGTATTTT.

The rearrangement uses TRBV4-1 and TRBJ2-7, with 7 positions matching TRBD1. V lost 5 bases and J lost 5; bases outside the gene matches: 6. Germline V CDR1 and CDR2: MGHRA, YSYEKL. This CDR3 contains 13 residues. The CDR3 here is CASSSGQWNEQYF. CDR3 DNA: TGCGCCAGCAGCTCGGGACAGTGGAACGAGCAGTACTTC.

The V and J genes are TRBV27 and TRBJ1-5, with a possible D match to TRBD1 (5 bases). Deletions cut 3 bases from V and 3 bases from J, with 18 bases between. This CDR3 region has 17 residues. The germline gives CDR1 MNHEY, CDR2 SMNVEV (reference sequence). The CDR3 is CASSLGGTPGHNQPQHF. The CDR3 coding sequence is TGTGCCAGCAGTTTGGGAGGGACCCCGGGGCACAATCAGCCCCAGCATTTT.

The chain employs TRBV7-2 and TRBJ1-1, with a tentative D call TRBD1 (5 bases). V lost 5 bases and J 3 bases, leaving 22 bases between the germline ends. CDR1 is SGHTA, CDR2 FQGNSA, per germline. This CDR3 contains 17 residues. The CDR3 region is CASSPSGAAGGDTEAFF. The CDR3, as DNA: TGTGCCAGCAGCCCATCTGGCGCGGCGGGAGGGGACACTGAAGCTTTCTTT.

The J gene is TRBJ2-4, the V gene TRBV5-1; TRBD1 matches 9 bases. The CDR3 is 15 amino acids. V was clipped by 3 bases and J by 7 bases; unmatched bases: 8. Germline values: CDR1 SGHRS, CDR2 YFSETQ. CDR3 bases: TGCGCCAGCAGCTACGGACAGGGGACGGTGAACATTCAGTACTTC. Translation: CASSYGQGTVNIQYF.

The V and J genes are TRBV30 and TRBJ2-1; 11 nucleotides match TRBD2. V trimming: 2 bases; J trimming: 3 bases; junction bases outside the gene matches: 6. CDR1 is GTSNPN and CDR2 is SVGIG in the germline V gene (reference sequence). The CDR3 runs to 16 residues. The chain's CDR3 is CAWSKASGGNYNEQFF. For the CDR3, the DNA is TGTGCCTGGAGTAAGGCTAGCGGGGGGAACTACAATGAGCAGTTCTTC.

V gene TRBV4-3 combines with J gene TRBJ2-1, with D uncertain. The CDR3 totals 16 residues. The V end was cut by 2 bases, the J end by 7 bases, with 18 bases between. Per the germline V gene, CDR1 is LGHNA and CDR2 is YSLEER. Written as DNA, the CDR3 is TGCGCCAGCAGCCAATCTGACTTGGTGGATGGTAATGAGCAGTTCTTC. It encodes CASSQSDLVDGNEQFF.

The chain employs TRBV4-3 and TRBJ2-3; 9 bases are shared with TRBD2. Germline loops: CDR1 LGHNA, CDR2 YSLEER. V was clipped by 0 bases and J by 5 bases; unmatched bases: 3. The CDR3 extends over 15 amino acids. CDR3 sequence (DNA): TGCGCCAGCAGCCAAGAAGGCGGGGGGGTAGATACGCAGTATTTT. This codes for CASSQEGGGVDTQYF.

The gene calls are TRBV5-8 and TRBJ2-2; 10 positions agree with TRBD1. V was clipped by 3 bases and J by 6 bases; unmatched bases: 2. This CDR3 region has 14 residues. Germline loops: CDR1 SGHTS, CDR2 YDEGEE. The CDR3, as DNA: TGTGCCAGCAGCTCGGGGACAGGGGCCGGGGAGCTGTTTTTT. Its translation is CASSSGTGAGELFF. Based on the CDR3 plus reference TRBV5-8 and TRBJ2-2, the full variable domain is EAGVTQSPTHLIKTRGQQATLRCSPISGHTSVYWYQQALGLGLQFLLWYDEGEERNRGNFPPRFSGRQFPNYSSELNVNALELEDSALYLCASSSGTGAGELFFGEGSRLTVL.

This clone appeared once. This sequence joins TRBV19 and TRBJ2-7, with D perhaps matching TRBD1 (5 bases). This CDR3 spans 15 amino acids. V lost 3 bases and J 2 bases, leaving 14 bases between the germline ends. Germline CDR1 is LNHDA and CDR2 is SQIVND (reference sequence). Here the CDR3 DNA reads TGTGCCAGTAGTATTGGACACACAGTTACCTACGAGCAGTACTTC. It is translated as CASSIGHTVTYEQYF.

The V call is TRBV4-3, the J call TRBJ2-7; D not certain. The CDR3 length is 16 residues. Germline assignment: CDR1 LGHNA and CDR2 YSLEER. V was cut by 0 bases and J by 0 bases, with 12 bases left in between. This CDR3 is CASSQDLSAYSYEQYF. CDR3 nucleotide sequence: TGCGCCAGCAGCCAAGATTTAAGCGCTTACTCCTACGAGCAGTACTTC.

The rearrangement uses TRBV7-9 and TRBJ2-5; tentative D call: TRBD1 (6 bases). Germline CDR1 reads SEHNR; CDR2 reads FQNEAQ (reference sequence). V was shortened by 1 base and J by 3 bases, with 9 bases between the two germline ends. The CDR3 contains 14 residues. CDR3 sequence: CASSLDRDKETQYF. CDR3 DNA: TGTGCCAGCAGCTTAGACAGGGACAAAGAGACCCAGTACTTC. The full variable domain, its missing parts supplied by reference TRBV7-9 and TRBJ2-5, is DTGVSQNPRHKITKRGQNVTFRCDPISEHNRLYWYRQTLGQGPEFLTYFQNEAQLEKSRLLSDRFSAERPKGSFSTLEIQRTEQGDSAMYLCASSLDRDKETQYFGPGTRLLVL.

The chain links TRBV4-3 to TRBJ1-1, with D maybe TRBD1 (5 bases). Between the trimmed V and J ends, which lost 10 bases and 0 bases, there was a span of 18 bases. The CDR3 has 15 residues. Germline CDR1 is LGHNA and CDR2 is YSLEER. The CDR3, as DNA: TGCGCCATGCGGGAGTACGACAGTCTGAACACTGAAGCTTTCTTT. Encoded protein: CAMREYDSLNTEAFF.

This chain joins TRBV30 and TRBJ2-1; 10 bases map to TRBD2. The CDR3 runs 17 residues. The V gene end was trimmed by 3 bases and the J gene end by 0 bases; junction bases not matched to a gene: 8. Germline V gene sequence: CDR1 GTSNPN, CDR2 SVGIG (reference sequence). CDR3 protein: CAWRGDASGGSYNEQFF. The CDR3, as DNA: TGTGCCTGGAGAGGGGACGCTAGCGGGGGCTCCTACAATGAGCAGTTCTTC.

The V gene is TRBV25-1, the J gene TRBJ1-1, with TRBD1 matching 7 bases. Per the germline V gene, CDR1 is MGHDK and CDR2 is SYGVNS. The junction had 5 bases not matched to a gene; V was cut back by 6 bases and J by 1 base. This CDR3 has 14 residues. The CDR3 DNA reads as TGTGCCAGCAGCGAAACAGGGGAGAACACTGAAGCTTTCTTT. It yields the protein CASSETGENTEAFF.

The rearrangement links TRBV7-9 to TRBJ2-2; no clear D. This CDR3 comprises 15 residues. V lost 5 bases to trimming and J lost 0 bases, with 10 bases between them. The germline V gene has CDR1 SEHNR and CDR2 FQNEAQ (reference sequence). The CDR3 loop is CASSVQVANTGELFF. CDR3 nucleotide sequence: TGTGCCAGCAGCGTCCAGGTCGCGAACACCGGGGAGCTGTTTTTT.

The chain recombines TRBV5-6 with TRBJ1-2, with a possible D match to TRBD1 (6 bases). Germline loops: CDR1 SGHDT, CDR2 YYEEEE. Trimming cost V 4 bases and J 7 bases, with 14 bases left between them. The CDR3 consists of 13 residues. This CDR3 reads CASSLRQEFGYTF. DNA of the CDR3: TGTGCCAGCAGCCTACGACAGGAATTTGGCTACACCTTC.

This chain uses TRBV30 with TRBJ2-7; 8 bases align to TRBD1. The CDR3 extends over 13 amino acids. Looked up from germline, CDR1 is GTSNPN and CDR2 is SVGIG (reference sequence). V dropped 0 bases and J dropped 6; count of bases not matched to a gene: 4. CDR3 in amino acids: CAWSVTGGSEQYF. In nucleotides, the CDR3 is TGTGCCTGGAGTGTAACAGGGGGTTCCGAGCAGTACTTC.

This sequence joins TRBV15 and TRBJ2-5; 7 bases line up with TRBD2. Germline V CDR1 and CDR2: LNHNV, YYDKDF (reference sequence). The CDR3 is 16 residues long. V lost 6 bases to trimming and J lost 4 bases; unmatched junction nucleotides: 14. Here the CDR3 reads CATSPREGPRRETQYF. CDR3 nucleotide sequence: TGTGCCACCAGTCCGAGGGAGGGGCCGCGACGAGAGACCCAGTACTTC.

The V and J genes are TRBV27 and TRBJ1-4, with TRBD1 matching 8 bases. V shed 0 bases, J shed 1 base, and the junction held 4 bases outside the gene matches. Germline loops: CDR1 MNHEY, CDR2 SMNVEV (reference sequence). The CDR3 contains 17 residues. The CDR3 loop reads CASSLSGQGKTNEKLFF. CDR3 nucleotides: TGTGCCAGCAGTTTATCCGGACAGGGAAAAACTAATGAAAAACTGTTTTTT.

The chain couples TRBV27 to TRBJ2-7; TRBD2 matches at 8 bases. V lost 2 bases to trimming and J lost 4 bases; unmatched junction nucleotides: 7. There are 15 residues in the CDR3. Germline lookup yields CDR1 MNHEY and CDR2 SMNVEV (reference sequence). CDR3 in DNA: TGTGCCAGCAGTTTAAGGGCGGGGGGCCTATACGAGCAGTACTTC. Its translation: CASSLRAGGLYEQYF.

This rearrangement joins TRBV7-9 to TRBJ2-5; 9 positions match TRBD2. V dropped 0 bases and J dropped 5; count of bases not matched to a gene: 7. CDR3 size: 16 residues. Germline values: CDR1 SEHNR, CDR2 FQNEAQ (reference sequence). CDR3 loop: CASSLAAGGPRETQYF. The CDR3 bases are TGTGCCAGCAGCTTAGCGGCGGGGGGGCCGAGGGAGACCCAGTACTTC.

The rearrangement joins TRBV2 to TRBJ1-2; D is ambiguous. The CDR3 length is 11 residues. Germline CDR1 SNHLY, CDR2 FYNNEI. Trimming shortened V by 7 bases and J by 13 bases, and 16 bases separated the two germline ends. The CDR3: CASIGSPRSTF. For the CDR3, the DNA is TGTGCCAGCATCGGGTCACCGCGTTCCACCTTC.

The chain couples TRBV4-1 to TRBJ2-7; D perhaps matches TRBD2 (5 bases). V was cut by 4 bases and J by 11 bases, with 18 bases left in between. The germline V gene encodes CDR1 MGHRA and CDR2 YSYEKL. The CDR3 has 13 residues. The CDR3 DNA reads TGCGCCAGCAGCCCTGAGACGGGGATCGTGAAGTACTTC. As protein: CASSPETGIVKYF.

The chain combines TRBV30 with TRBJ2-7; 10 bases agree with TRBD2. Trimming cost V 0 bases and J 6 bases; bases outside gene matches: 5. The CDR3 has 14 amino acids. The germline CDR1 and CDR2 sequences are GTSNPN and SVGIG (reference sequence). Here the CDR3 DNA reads TGTGCCTGGAGTGTAGGAGCGGGGGGGCCCGAGCAGTACTTC. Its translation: CAWSVGAGGPEQYF. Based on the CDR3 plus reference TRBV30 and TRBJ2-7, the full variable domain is SQTIHQWPATLVQPVGSPLSLECTVEGTSNPNLYWYRQAAGRGLQLLFYSVGIGQISSEVPQNLSASRPQDRQFILSSKKLLLSDSGFYLCAWSVGAGGPEQYFGPGTRLTVT.

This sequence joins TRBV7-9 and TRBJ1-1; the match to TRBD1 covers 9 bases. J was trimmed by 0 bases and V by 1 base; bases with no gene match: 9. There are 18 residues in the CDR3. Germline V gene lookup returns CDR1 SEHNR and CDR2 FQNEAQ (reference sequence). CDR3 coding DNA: TGTGCCAGCAGCTTAGGCCTGGGGACAGGGTGGGTGAACACTGAAGCTTTCTTT. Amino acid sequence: CASSLGLGTGWVNTEAFF.

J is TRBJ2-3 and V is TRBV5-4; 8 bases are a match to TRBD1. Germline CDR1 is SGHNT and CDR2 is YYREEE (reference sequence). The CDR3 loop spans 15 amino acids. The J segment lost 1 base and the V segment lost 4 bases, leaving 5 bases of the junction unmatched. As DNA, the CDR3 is TGTGCCAGCAGCGGCGGGACAGGTCGCACAGATACGCAGTATTTT. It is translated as CASSGGTGRTDTQYF. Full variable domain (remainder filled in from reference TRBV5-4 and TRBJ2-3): ETGVTQSPTHLIKTRGQQVTLRCSSQSGHNTVSWYQQALGQGPQFIFQYYREEENGRGNFPPRFSGLQFPNYSSELNVNALELDDSALYLCASSGGTGRTDTQYFGPGTRLTVL.

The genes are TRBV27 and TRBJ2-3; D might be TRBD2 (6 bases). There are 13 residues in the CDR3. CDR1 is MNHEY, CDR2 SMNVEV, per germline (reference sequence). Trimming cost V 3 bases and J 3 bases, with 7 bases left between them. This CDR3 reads CASSFGGTDTQYF. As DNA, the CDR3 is TGTGCCAGCAGTTTTGGGGGGACAGATACGCAGTATTTT.

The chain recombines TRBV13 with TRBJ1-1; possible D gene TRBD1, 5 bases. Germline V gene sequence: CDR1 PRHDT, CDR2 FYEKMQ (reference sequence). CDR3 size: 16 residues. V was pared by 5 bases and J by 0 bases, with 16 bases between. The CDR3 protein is CASSDGTLQMNTEAFF. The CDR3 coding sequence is TGTGCCAGCAGCGACGGGACTCTCCAAATGAACACTGAAGCTTTCTTT.

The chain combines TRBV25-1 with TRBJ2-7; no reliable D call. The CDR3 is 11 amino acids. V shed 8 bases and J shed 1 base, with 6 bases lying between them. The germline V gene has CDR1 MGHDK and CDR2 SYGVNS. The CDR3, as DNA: TGTGCCAGCTCCATTTCCTACGAGCAGTACTTC. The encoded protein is CASSISYEQYF.